Sequencing of this TCR beta chain was carried out in a study of CD8 T cells in ankylosing spondylitis. The study, taken as a whole, reports: A subset of motif variants has previously been described in the synovial fluid and blood of reactive arthritis.

MiXCR was run by TCRdb on the 5' RACE reads, yielding one entry per CDR3 protein. The data contain approximately 240,000 distinct CDR3 sequences, about 11% of them singletons. In regard to this clonotype: Its antigen is undetermined.

The clonotype originates from a male donor with ankylosing spondylitis or in good health (not recorded which). The sequencing input was blood, either unsorted or a sorted T cell fraction (not recorded which).

In nucleotides, the CDR3 is TGTGCCAGCAGCTCCCGGCACAGCTCCTACGAGCAGTACTTC. Amino acid sequence: CASSSRHSSYEQYF. The J gene is TRBJ2-7, the V gene TRBV5-4; D unresolved. The CDR3 is 14 residues long. Germline V gene lookup returns CDR1 SGHNT and CDR2 YYREEE (reference sequence). Trimming took off 3 bases at V and 0 bases at J, with 10 bases between the two ends.